These 18 T cell receptor beta chains were sequenced from one sample in a study of T cells in Graves' hyperthyroidism and ophthalmopathy. The source material, RNA transcripts, was used to amplify TCR beta CDR3 regions. Using the HTBI primer set, a first-round RT-PCR was run on the TCR CDR3. TCRdb itself ran the multiplex PCR reads through MiXCR, one entry per CDR3 protein. This table has about 740,000 distinct CDR3 sequences, 12% to 15% appearing once. The sequenced sample was blood. The receptor set was obtained from a woman under 30 with Graves' hyperthyroidism.

This clonotype came up many times. This chain's CDR3 is CASSGVYSYEQYF. CDR3 nucleotide sequence: TGTGCCAGCAGTGGGGTCTACTCCTACGAGCAGTACTTC. V gene TRBV6-1 combines with J gene TRBJ2-7, with D unclear. The V end lost 4 bases, the J end lost 0 bases, and 7 bases lay between the germline ends. The CDR3 sequence is 13 residues long. The germline V gene encodes CDR1 MNHNS and CDR2 SASEGT.

The genes are TRBV5-1 and TRBJ2-3; 7 nucleotides match TRBD2. Germline V gives CDR1 SGHRS, CDR2 YFSETQ. CDR3 size: 19 residues. V shed 0 bases, J shed 2 bases, and the junction held 15 bases outside the gene matches. In nucleotides, the CDR3 is TGCGCCAGCAGCTTGGAAATGACGGGAGGCTCGTCTCCCACAGATACGCAGTATTTT. This codes for CASSLEMTGGSSPTDTQYF.

The V call is TRBV7-9, the J call TRBJ2-7; D remains unclear. V gave up 4 bases and J gave up 4 bases, with 17 bases separating them. The CDR3 has 15 residues. CDR1 is SEHNR, CDR2 FQNEAQ, per germline (reference sequence). The CDR3 sequence is CASSSPPTGIYEQYF. CDR3 DNA sequence: TGTGCCAGCAGCTCCCCCCCTACTGGGATATACGAGCAGTACTTC.

This clonotype has just a few counts. This chain links TRBV24-1 with TRBJ1-5; 12 nucleotides line up with TRBD1. CDR1 is KGHDR and CDR2 is SFDVKD in the germline V gene. This CDR3 region has 15 residues. V shed 3 bases and J 7 bases; nucleotides not matched to a gene: 3. CDR3 protein: CATSDPGTGGQPQHF. CDR3 bases: TGTGCCACCAGTGATCCCGGGACAGGGGGCCAGCCCCAGCATTTT.

This clonotype was counted ten times or more. V and J are TRBV3-1 and TRBJ2-1, with 9 nucleotides matching TRBD2. The CDR3 has 17 amino acids. Germline CDR1 is LGHDT and CDR2 is YNNKEL (reference sequence). Losses at the gene ends were 4 bases for V and 6 bases for J; bases not matched to a gene: 13. This CDR3 reads CASSPYLGLASGNEQFF. CDR3 nucleotides: TGTGCCAGCAGCCCTTACCTGGGACTAGCATCTGGCAATGAGCAGTTCTTC.

The gene calls are TRBV20-1 and TRBJ2-3; 12 bases fit TRBD2. Trimming removed 2 bases from V and 4 bases from J; junction bases left unmatched: 13. Germline values: CDR1 DFQATT, CDR2 SNEGSKA (reference sequence). The CDR3 runs to 18 residues. CDR3 amino acids: CSARTLAGGQGWSDTQYF. The CDR3 DNA sequence: TGCAGTGCTAGAACTCTAGCGGGAGGGCAGGGATGGTCAGATACGCAGTATTTT.

This clonotype was counted many times. The V and J genes are TRBV24-1 and TRBJ2-1; 14 nucleotides align to TRBD2. In germline, CDR1 is KGHDR, CDR2 SFDVKD. The CDR3 runs 16 residues. V trimming: 4 bases; J trimming: 7 bases; junction bases outside the gene matches: 5. CDR3 residues: CATSEPTSGRGNEQFF. The CDR3 DNA reads TGTGCCACCAGTGAACCGACTAGCGGGAGGGGGAATGAGCAGTTCTTC.

The rearrangement uses TRBV5-6 and TRBJ2-1; D may be TRBD2 (5 bases). Trimming shortened V by 2 bases and J by 1 base, and 7 bases separated the two germline ends. The CDR3 sequence is 14 residues long. Germline V gives CDR1 SGHDT, CDR2 YYEEEE. The chain's CDR3 is CASSFGESYNEQFF. The CDR3 DNA reads as TGTGCCAGCAGCTTCGGGGAGTCCTACAATGAGCAGTTCTTC.

This clonotype was picked up many times. CDR3 in DNA: TGTGCCAGCAGCGGGCTAGCGGGACAAACCTACGAGCAGTACTTC. Its protein is CASSGLAGQTYEQYF. The chain couples TRBV11-2 to TRBJ2-7, with 9 bases matching TRBD2. The V segment lost 5 bases and the J segment 2 bases; nucleotides outside the gene matches: 7. Per germline, CDR1 SGHAT and CDR2 FQNNGV. The CDR3 runs to 15 residues.

The table lists this clonotype with many counts. This rearrangement joins TRBV3-1 to TRBJ1-3; no definite D call. The CDR3 runs 11 residues. Per germline, CDR1 LGHDT and CDR2 YNNKEL (reference sequence). V lost 4 bases to trimming and J lost 3 bases, with 1 base between them. The CDR3 loop is CASSRGNTIYF. The CDR3 DNA reads as TGTGCCAGCAGCCGTGGAAACACCATATATTTT.

A note on this clonotype: This could be a read error, since a much larger clone is one nucleotide away. This chain links TRBV9 with TRBJ2-1, with D perhaps given as TRBD1 or TRBD2 (5 bases each). Germline lookup yields CDR1 SGDLS and CDR2 YYNGEE. Trimming stripped 2 bases from V and 13 bases from J, with 16 bases between. The CDR3 contains 13 residues. The CDR3 DNA follows: TGTGCCAGCAGCGTCGGGGTGGGGGAGACCCAGTTCTTC. Its protein is CASSVGVGETQFF.

This clonotype was found many times. The gene calls are TRBV20-1 and TRBJ2-7; 7 positions match TRBD1. The CDR3 length is 15 residues. In germline, CDR1 is DFQATT, CDR2 SNEGSKA (reference sequence). V shed 1 base, J shed 4 bases, and the junction held 10 bases outside the gene matches. CDR3 amino acids: CSARGVPGQSYEQYF. The CDR3 bases are TGCAGTGCTAGAGGGGTGCCGGGACAGAGTTACGAGCAGTACTTC.

The chain couples TRBV29-1 to TRBJ2-3; D call uncertain. V lost 3 bases and J 0 bases, leaving 4 bases between the germline ends. The CDR3 totals 12 residues. Germline V gene sequence: CDR1 SQVTM, CDR2 ANQGSEA. CDR3 nucleotide sequence: TGCAGCGTTGACGACAGCACAGATACGCAGTATTTT. The encoded protein is CSVDDSTDTQYF.

This clonotype was counted only a few times. The genes are TRBV7-9 and TRBJ1-3; 8 bases align to TRBD1. The CDR3 contains 17 residues. The ends lost 5 bases at V and 2 bases at J; junction bases unmatched: 11. CDR1 is SEHNR, CDR2 FQNEAQ, per germline (reference sequence). The CDR3 loop is CASSELPRRGPGNTIYF. The DNA for the CDR3 is TGTGCCAGCAGCGAGCTCCCCCGCAGGGGGCCTGGAAACACCATATATTTT.

The sample holds a few counts of this clonotype. This chain joins TRBV5-1 and TRBJ1-1; TRBD1 is a possible D gene (5 bases). The ends were cut back, 1 base at V and 0 bases at J, with 10 bases in the middle. CDR1 is SGHRS, CDR2 YFSETQ, per germline. The CDR3 extends over 15 amino acids. CDR3 bases: TGCGCCAGCAGCTTGAGGGACCGGGTGAACACTGAAGCTTTCTTT. It encodes CASSLRDRVNTEAFF.

This clonotype showed up many times. The V call is TRBV28, the J call TRBJ1-5, with 7 bases aligning to TRBD1. With 5 bases clipped from V and 0 bases from J, the junction kept 22 bases outside the gene matches. This CDR3 is 21 amino acids long. Germline-derived CDR1 and CDR2 are MDHEN and SYDVKM. The CDR3 bases are TGTGCCAGCAGTCCAACCATTTGGGGGTCCACAGGGGTTTATAGCAATCAGCCCCAGCATTTT. Its translation: CASSPTIWGSTGVYSNQPQHF.

This chain uses TRBV19 with TRBJ1-2, with a possible D match to TRBD1 (5 bases). The germline V gene encodes CDR1 LNHDA and CDR2 SQIVND (reference sequence). The CDR3 has 14 amino acids. The V and J ends lost 7 bases and 3 bases respectively, with 15 bases between them. CDR3 bases: TGTGCCAGTAAAATAGGGGCGGCGGACTATGGCTACACCTTC. Translated, it gives CASKIGAADYGYTF.

This clonotype was counted a single time. The V gene is TRBV15, the J gene TRBJ2-7, with a weak D call TRBD1 (7 bases). This CDR3 comprises 14 residues. V was pared by 0 bases and J by 6 bases, with 12 bases between. Germline CDR1 is LNHNV and CDR2 is YYDKDF (reference sequence). The CDR3 DNA reads as TGTGCCACCAGCAGAGACAGGGGGGTCGGCGAGCAGTACTTC. Its translation: CATSRDRGVGEQYF. The whole variable domain, remainder taken from reference TRBV15 and TRBJ2-7, is DAMVIQNPRYQVTQFGKPVTLSCSQTLNHNVMYWYQQKSSQAPKLLFHYYDKDFNNEADTPDNFQSRRPNTSFCFLDIRSPGLGDTAMYLCATSRDRGVGEQYFGPGTRLTVT.